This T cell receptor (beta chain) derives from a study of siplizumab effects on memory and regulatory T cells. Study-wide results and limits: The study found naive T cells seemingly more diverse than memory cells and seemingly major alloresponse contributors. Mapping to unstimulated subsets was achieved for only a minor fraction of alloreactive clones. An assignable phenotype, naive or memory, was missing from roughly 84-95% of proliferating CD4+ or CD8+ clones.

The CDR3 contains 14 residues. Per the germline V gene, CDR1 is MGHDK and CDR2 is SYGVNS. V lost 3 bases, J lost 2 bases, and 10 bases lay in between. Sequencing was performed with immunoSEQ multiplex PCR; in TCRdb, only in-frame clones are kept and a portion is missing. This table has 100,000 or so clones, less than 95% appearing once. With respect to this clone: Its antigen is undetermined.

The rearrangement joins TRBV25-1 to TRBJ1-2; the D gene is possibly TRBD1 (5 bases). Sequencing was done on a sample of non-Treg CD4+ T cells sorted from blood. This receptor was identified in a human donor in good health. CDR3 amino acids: CASSDHGGNYGYTF. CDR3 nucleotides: TGTGCCAGCAGTGATCACGGGGGGAACTATGGCTACACCTTC.